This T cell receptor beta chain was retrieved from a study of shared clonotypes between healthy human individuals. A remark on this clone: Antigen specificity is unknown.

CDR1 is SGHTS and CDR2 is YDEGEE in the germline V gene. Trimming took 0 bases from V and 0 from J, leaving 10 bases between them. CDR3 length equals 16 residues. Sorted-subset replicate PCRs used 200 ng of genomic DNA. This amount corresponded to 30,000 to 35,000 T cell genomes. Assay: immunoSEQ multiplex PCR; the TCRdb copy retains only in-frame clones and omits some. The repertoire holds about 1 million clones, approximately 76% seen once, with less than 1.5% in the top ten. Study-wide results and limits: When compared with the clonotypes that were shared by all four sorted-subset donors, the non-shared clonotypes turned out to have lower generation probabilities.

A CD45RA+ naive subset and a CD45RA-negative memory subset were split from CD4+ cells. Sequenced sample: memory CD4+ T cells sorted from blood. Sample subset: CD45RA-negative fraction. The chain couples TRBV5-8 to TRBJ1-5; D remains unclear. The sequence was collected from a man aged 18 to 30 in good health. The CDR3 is CASSLDAVISNQPQHF. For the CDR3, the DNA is TGTGCCAGCAGCTTGGACGCCGTTATTAGCAATCAGCCCCAGCATTTT.